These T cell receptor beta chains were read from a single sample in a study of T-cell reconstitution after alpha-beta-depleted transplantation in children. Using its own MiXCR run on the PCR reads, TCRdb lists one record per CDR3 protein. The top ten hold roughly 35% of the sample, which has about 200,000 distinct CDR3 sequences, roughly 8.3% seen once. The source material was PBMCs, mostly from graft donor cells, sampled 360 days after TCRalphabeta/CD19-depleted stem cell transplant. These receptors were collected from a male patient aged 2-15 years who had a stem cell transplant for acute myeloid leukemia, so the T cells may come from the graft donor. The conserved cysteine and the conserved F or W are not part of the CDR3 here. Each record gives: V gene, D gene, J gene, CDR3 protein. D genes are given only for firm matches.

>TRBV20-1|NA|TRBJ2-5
SGNRGLDQY
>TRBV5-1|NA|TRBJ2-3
ASSLGQAISTDTQY
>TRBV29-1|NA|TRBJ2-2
SVRGTGAGELF
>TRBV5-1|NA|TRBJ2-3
ASSLGRNTDTQY
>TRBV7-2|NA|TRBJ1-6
ASSLELGAPLH
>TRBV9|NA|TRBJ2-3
ASSVDLRDTQY
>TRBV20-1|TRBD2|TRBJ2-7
SAYSSGEPVEQY
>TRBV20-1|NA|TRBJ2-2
SASRPRNTGELF
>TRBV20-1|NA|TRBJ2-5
SARDEFYKGGGGETQY
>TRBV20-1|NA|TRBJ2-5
SARGGQRETQY
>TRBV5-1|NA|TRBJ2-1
ASSSKRTLGEQF
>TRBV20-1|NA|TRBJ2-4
SATGAENIQY
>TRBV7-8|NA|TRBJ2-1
ASTTLIWRRRYNEQF
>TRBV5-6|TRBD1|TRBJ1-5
ASSRQGGHQPQH
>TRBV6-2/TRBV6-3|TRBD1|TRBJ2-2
ASSYPGQGDAGELF
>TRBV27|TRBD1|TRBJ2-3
ASSLWGRGSTDTQY
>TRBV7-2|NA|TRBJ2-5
ASSPRQWGTQY
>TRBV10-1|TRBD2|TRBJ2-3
ASPAGVADTQY
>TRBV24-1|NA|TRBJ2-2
ATSDSGRAGELF
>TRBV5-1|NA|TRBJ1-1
ASSLNWGTEAF
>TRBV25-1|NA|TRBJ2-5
ASRGGERETQY
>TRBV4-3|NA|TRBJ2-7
ASSQEASPNAYEQY
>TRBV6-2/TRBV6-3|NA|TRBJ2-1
ASSYRQMGEQF
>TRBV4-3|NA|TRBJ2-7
ASSKVLGSSYEQY
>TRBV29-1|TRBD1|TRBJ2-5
SARGQGKKETQY
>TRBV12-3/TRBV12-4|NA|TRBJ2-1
ASSRAPQFQGQF
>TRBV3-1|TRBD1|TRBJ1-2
ASSRQNRGRSGYT
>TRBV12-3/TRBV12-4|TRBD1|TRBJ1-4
ASSFRGPEELF
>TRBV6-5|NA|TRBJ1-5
ASSYSKGNQPQH